This T cell receptor beta chain was identified during a study of shared clonotypes between healthy human individuals. The study's findings and limits: Large sequencing depth failed to make sorted-subset sequencing complete, rarefaction showed.

HIV-negative, healthy adults without recent acute infections or vaccinations were the donors. From germline, CDR1 is SEHNR and CDR2 FQNEAQ (reference sequence). The CDR3 has 14 residues. With V trimmed by 6 bases and J by 8 bases, 5 bases remained unmatched. With regard to this clone: Its antigen is not identified.

Sequencing was performed with immunoSEQ multiplex PCR; in TCRdb, only in-frame clones are kept and a portion is missing. The sample yields a few million clones, about 90% seen once. The rearrangement links TRBV7-9 to TRBJ2-1; 12 positions agree with TRBD1. This receptor was identified in a young man in good health. Some clones in this sample may be carry-over from other donors' samples. Sequencing was carried out using naive CD4+ T cells from PBMCs. Specified subset: CD45RA+ positively selected. CDR3 region: CASRPGTGGDEQFF. The CDR3 DNA is TGTGCCAGCAGGCCCGGGACAGGGGGCGATGAGCAGTTCTTC.